A single sample gave rise to the 27 T cell receptor beta chains below, sequenced in a study of T cell responses to AZD1222 COVID-19 vaccine. Libraries were prepared by immunoSEQ multiplex PCR; TCRdb keeps only in-frame clonotypes and omits some of them. The sample lists more than 45,000 clones, 70% to 85% occurring once. Material: peripheral blood, obtained on day 0 of AZD1222 vaccination. The receptors originated from an adult in good health.

The rearrangement links TRBV4-1 to TRBJ1-2; tentative D call: TRBD1 (5 bases). Per the germline V gene, CDR1 is MGHRA and CDR2 is YSYEKL. The CDR3 length is 13 residues. V was pared by 2 bases and J by 8 bases, with 12 bases between. The CDR3 spells CASSQPGPRGYTF. CDR3 coding DNA: TGCGCCAGCAGCCAACCGGGACCTCGGGGCTACACCTTC.

The rearrangement joins TRBV16 to TRBJ1-2; the D gene is possibly TRBD1 (6 bases). Germline CDR1 and CDR2: KGHSY and FQNENV. The V end lost 4 bases, the J end lost 2 bases, and 14 bases lay between the germline ends. CDR3 length: 15 amino acids. The CDR3 region has the DNA TGTGCCAGCAGCCCTAATGCGGGGGGCAACTATGGCTACACCTTC. Amino acids: CASSPNAGGNYGYTF.

V gene TRBV10-2 combines with J gene TRBJ1-5; maybe TRBD1 (6 bases). Between the trimmed V and J ends, which lost 5 bases and 7 bases, there was a span of 15 bases. The length of the CDR3 is 14 residues. The germline V gene has CDR1 WSHSY and CDR2 SAAADI. DNA of the CDR3: TGCGCCAGCAGTCCGGGGGAGCAGGGGCAGCCCCAGCATTTT. Protein sequence: CASSPGEQGQPQHF.

The gene calls are TRBV19 and TRBJ1-4; 8 bases map to TRBD1. CDR1 LNHDA and CDR2 SQIVND come from the germline V gene (reference sequence). The CDR3 is 17 residues long. V dropped 5 bases and J dropped 6; count of bases not matched to a gene: 14. The CDR3 DNA follows: TGTGCCAGTAGTTCCTGGACAGGGACGGTAACGGATGAAAAACTGTTTTTT. Its protein product is CASSSWTGTVTDEKLFF.

This chain links TRBV19 with TRBJ1-1; D gene unclear. Germline V CDR1 and CDR2: LNHDA, SQIVND (reference sequence). The germline V and J ends were trimmed by 3 bases and 1 base, with 12 bases remaining between them. There are 15 residues in the CDR3. The CDR3 sequence: CASSMADSSNTEAFF. CDR3 nucleotides: TGTGCCAGTAGTATGGCCGACTCATCGAACACTGAAGCTTTCTTT.

The chain employs TRBV4-1 and TRBJ2-3, with unresolved D. CDR1 MGHRA and CDR2 YSYEKL come from the germline V gene. Trimming pared 6 bases from V and 0 bases from J, leaving 7 bases between. The CDR3 runs 13 residues. The CDR3 DNA sequence: TGCGCCAGCAGTGTGACAAGCACAGATACGCAGTATTTT. The encoded protein is CASSVTSTDTQYF.

This chain uses TRBV28 with TRBJ2-7; weak D call: TRBD1 (6 bases). The CDR3 sequence is 14 residues long. V was clipped by 5 bases and J by 2 bases, with 13 bases between them. Germline V gives CDR1 MDHEN, CDR2 SYDVKM. CDR3 sequence: CASSGQGLAYEQYF. The CDR3 nucleotides are TGTGCCAGCAGTGGGCAGGGGCTTGCCTACGAGCAGTACTTC.

Comment on this clone: The identical CDR3 is also encoded by other nucleotide sequences in the sample. This chain joins TRBV30 and TRBJ1-1; 7 bases fit TRBD1. After removal of 5 bases from V and 0 bases from J, the junction contained 3 bases not matched to a gene. The germline V gene has CDR1 GTSNPN and CDR2 SVGIG (reference sequence). This CDR3 comprises 13 residues. The CDR3 loop reads CAWDRVMNTEAFF. CDR3 nucleotides: TGTGCCTGGGACAGGGTGATGAACACTGAAGCTTTCTTT.

V gene TRBV4-1 combines with J gene TRBJ2-2; D not resolved. The CDR3 is made up of 18 amino acids. Germline CDR1 and CDR2: MGHRA and YSYEKL. Between the trimmed V and J ends, which lost 0 bases and 1 base, there was a span of 15 bases. In DNA, the CDR3 is TGCGCCAGCAGCCAAGATTCATTGGGTTTCAGGAACACCGGGGAGCTGTTTTTT. The encoded protein is CASSQDSLGFRNTGELFF.

The chain is built from TRBV5-4 and TRBJ2-4, with 10 bases lining up with TRBD1. The V gene end was trimmed by 4 bases and the J gene end by 0 bases; junction bases not matched to a gene: 4. Germline V gene lookup returns CDR1 SGHNT and CDR2 YYREEE (reference sequence). The CDR3 is 16 amino acids. For the CDR3, the DNA is TGTGCCAGCAGCCATGACAGGGGGCGAGCCAAAAACATTCAGTACTTC. Protein sequence: CASSHDRGRAKNIQYF.

The rearrangement joins TRBV19 to TRBJ2-7; D gene ambiguous. The CDR3 is made up of 13 amino acids. Trimming took 6 bases from V and 0 from J, leaving 9 bases between them. Per germline, CDR1 LNHDA and CDR2 SQIVND (reference sequence). CDR3 sequence: CASRAQSSYEQYF. In nucleotides, the CDR3 is TGTGCCAGTAGGGCTCAGAGCTCCTACGAGCAGTACTTC.

The CDR3 sequence is CASSLGGTSFYNEQFF. Here the CDR3 DNA reads TGTGCCAGCAGCTTAGGCGGGACTAGCTTTTACAATGAGCAGTTCTTC. This chain joins TRBV7-2 and TRBJ2-1, with 9 bases identical to TRBD2. The CDR3 runs to 16 residues. Germline CDR1 reads SGHTA; CDR2 reads FQGNSA. Trimming cost V 1 base and J 4 bases; bases outside gene matches: 5.

The chain links TRBV5-8 to TRBJ2-7, with TRBD2 identical over 8 bases. The CDR3 covers 15 residues. The V and J ends lost 4 bases and 3 bases, in that order; junction bases with no gene match: 9. The germline gives CDR1 SGHTS, CDR2 YDEGEE. Here the CDR3 reads CASSRSREGYYEQYF. The CDR3 DNA sequence: TGTGCCAGCAGCCGAAGCCGGGAGGGCTACTACGAGCAGTACTTC.

V and J are TRBV7-2 and TRBJ2-7, with 11 bases that match TRBD2. Germline CDR1 reads SGHTA; CDR2 reads FQGNSA. V was clipped by 2 bases and J by 5 bases; unmatched bases: 8. CDR3 size: 16 residues. The CDR3 loop reads CASSLQVLAGGNEQYF. DNA for the CDR3: TGTGCCAGCAGCTTACAGGTCCTAGCGGGAGGTAACGAGCAGTACTTC.

This chain joins TRBV19 and TRBJ2-5, with a weak D call TRBD1 (5 bases). The CDR3 is made up of 12 amino acids. Trimming stripped 9 bases from V and 6 bases from J, with 14 bases between. The germline CDR1 and CDR2 sequences are LNHDA and SQIVND (reference sequence). The CDR3 sequence: CARRTGLKTQYF. CDR3 DNA sequence: TGTGCCAGACGCACAGGTTTGAAGACCCAGTACTTC.

The rearrangement uses TRBV5-6 and TRBJ2-7, with TRBD1 matching 8 bases. J lost 7 bases, V lost 0 bases, and 3 bases had no gene match. The germline gives CDR1 SGHDT, CDR2 YYEEEE. CDR3 length: 13 residues. The CDR3 DNA reads TGTGCCAGCAGCTTGGTGGACAGGGTAGAGCAGTACTTC. Its protein product is CASSLVDRVEQYF.

The gene calls are TRBV27 and TRBJ1-1; D unresolved. The CDR3 spans 14 residues. The V and J ends lost 0 bases and 2 bases respectively, with 7 bases between them. CDR1 is MNHEY, CDR2 SMNVEV, per germline (reference sequence). The CDR3 spells CASSLSDSNTEAFF. CDR3 in DNA: TGTGCCAGCAGTTTATCGGATTCCAACACTGAAGCTTTCTTT.

The rearrangement joins TRBV7-8 to TRBJ1-3; no definite D call. This CDR3 has 14 amino acids. The V end lost 2 bases, the J end lost 7 bases, and 12 bases lay between the germline ends. Germline V gives CDR1 SGHVS, CDR2 FQNEAQ. CDR3 in amino acids: CASSLSGGGNTIYF. The CDR3 bases are TGTGCCAGCAGCTTAAGTGGCGGAGGGAACACCATATATTTT.

The V call is TRBV7-2, the J call TRBJ1-1; D uncertain. Germline lookup yields CDR1 SGHTA and CDR2 FQGNSA. The CDR3 consists of 14 residues. Trimming stripped 5 bases from V and 3 bases from J, with 13 bases between. Here the CDR3 DNA reads TGTGCCAGCAGCCCCCTGGGGAGGGACACTGAAGCTTTCTTT. Amino acids: CASSPLGRDTEAFF.

J is TRBJ2-5 and V is TRBV11-2; 14 bases map to TRBD2. V was pared by 5 bases and J by 5 bases, with 10 bases of the junction left unmatched. This CDR3 is 17 amino acids long. Germline assignment: CDR1 SGHAT and CDR2 FQNNGV. The CDR3 loop is CASSGAGTSGRQETQYF. Here the CDR3 DNA reads TGTGCCAGCAGCGGGGCCGGGACTAGCGGGAGACAGGAGACCCAGTACTTC. The whole variable domain, filled in from reference TRBV11-2 and TRBJ2-5, reads EAGVAQSPRYKIIEKRQSVAFWCNPISGHATLYWYQQILGQGPKLLIQFQNNGVVDDSQLPKDRFSAERLKGVDSTLKIQPAKLEDSAVYLCASSGAGTSGRQETQYFGPGTRLLVL.

J is TRBJ2-3 and V is TRBV30; D remains unclear. Germline-derived CDR1 and CDR2 are GTSNPN and SVGIG (reference sequence). Trimming shortened V by 6 bases and J by 0 bases, and 10 bases separated the two germline ends. The CDR3 totals 13 residues. The CDR3 reads CACHSQSTDTQYF. The CDR3 DNA reads TGTGCCTGCCACTCCCAAAGCACAGATACGCAGTATTTT. Based on the CDR3 plus reference TRBV30 and TRBJ2-3, the full variable domain is SQTIHQWPATLVQPVGSPLSLECTVEGTSNPNLYWYRQAAGRGLQLLFYSVGIGQISSEVPQNLSASRPQDRQFILSSKKLLLSDSGFYLCACHSQSTDTQYFGPGTRLTVL.

This chain joins TRBV7-9 and TRBJ2-7, with 7 bases that match TRBD1. In germline, CDR1 is SEHNR, CDR2 FQNEAQ (reference sequence). The CDR3 has 17 amino acids. Trimming took 4 bases from V and 0 from J; bases not matched to a gene: 12. The CDR3 coding sequence is TGTGCCAGCAGCTCCCCGGGTGGGACAGCCAGCTCCTACGAGCAGTACTTC. It is translated as CASSSPGGTASSYEQYF.

The chain carries TRBV7-2 and TRBJ2-2; the D is unclear. Per germline, CDR1 SGHTA and CDR2 FQGNSA. The CDR3 is made up of 15 amino acids. The ends were cut back, 6 bases at V and 2 bases at J, with 13 bases in the middle. CDR3 sequence reads: CASRPPPDNTGELFF. CDR3 nucleotides: TGTGCCAGCAGACCACCCCCTGATAACACCGGGGAGCTGTTTTTT.

The rearrangement uses TRBV6-2 or TRBV6-3 and TRBJ2-7; D not resolved. The germline V gene has CDR1 MNHEY and CDR2 SVGEGT. V was clipped by 2 bases and J by 1 base, with 9 bases between them. The CDR3 consists of 14 residues. CDR3 coding DNA: TGTGCCAGCAGTTACGAGGCGGAATCCTACGAGCAGTACTTC. Translation: CASSYEAESYEQYF.

This clone is large. The rearrangement uses TRBV20-1 and TRBJ2-1; D is uncertain. The V gene lost 3 bases and the J gene lost 1 base, with 10 bases spanning the gap. In germline, CDR1 is DFQATT, CDR2 SNEGSKA (reference sequence). The CDR3 extends over 14 amino acids. CDR3 protein: CSASLGSSYNEQFF. The CDR3 DNA sequence: TGCAGTGCTAGTCTGGGATCGTCCTACAATGAGCAGTTCTTC.

This clone was seen a few times. This chain connects TRBV9 to TRBJ2-1; TRBD2 might be the D (5 bases). The CDR3 has 13 residues. V was clipped by 4 bases and J by 8 bases, with 13 bases between them. CDR1 and CDR2 (germline): SGDLS, YYNGEE. The CDR3 DNA follows: TGTGCCAGCAGCTTTTCGGAGAGGGATGAGCAGTTCTTC. The encoded protein is CASSFSERDEQFF.

The chain is built from TRBV6-1 and TRBJ2-3; the D is unclear. CDR1 MNHNS and CDR2 SASEGT come from the germline V gene. Trimming took off 1 base at V and 1 base at J, with 9 bases between the two ends. CDR3 length: 15 amino acids. Here the CDR3 DNA reads TGTGCCAGCAGTGAAGATAGGACGGGCACAGATACGCAGTATTTT. Protein sequence: CASSEDRTGTDTQYF.